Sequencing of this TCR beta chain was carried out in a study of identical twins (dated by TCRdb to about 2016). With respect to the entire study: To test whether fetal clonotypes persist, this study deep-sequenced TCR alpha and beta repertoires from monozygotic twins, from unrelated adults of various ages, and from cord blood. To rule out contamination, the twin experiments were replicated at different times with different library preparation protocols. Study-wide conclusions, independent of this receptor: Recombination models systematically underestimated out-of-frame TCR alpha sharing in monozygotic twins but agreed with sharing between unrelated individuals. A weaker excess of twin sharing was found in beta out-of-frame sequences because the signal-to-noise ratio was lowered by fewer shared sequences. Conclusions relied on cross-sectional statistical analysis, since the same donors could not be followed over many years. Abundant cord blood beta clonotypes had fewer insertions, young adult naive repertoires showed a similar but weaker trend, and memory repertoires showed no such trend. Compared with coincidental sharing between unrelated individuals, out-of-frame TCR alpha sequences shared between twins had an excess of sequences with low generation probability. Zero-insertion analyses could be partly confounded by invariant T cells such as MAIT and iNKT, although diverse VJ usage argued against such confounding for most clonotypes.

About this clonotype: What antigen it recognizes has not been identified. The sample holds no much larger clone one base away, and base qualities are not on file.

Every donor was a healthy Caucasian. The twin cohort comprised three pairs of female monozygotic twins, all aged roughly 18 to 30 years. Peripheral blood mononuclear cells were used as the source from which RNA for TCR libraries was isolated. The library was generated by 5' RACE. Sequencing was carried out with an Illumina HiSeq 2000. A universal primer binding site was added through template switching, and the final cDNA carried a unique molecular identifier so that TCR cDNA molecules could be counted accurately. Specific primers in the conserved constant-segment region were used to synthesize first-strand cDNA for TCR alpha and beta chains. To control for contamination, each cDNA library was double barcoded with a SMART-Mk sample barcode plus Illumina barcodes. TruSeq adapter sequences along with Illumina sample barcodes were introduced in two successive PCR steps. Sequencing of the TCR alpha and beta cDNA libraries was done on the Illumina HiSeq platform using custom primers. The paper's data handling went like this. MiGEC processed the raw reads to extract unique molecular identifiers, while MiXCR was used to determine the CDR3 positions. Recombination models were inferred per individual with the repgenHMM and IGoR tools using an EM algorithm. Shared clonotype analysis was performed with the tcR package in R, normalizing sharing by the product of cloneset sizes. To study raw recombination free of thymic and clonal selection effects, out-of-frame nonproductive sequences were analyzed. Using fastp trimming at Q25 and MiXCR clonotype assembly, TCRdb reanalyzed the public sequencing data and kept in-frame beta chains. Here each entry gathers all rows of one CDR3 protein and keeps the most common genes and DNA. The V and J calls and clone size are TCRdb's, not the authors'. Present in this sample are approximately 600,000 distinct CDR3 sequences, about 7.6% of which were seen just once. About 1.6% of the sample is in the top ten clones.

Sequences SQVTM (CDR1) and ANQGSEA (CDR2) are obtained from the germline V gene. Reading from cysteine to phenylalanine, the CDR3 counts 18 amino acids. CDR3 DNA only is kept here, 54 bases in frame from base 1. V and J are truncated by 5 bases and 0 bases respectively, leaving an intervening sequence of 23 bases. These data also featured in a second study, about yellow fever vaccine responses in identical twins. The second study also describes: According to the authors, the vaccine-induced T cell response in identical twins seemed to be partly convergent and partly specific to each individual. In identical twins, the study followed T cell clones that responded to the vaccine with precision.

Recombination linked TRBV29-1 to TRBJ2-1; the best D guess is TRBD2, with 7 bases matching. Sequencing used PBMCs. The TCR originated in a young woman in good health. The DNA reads TGCAGCGTTTTTTCCGGGGCGGGGGCCGTCGCCTCCTACAATGAGCAGTTCTTC. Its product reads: CSVFSGAGAVASYNEQFF.